The clone carrying this TCR beta chain was found many times. Its antigen remains unidentified. This record comes from a study of breast tumors, draining lymph nodes, adjacent tissues. Notes on the study in general: The lymph node origin of tumor T cells was framed as consistent with a hypothesis, not demonstrated.

V lost 3 bases and J lost 5, with 17 bases in between. The CDR3 consists of 16 residues. Germline CDR1 is SEHNR and CDR2 is FQNEAQ (reference sequence). Breast cancer patients provided tissue from their axillary draining lymph nodes. From the multiplex PCR reads, TCRdb called clonotypes with MiXCR, one entry per CDR3 protein. The data show about 180,000 distinct CDR3 sequences, approximately 33% seen once. This sequence joins TRBV7-9 and TRBJ2-1, with D perhaps TRBD1 or TRBD2 (5 bases each). The sample was axillary lymph node tissue. The origin of this receptor is a female donor with breast cancer. Some clones in this sample may be carry-over from other donors' samples. CDR3 amino acids: CASSLGAGTKDNEQFF. The CDR3 DNA follows: TGTGCCAGCAGCTTGGGTGCCGGGACCAAAGACAATGAGCAGTTCTTC.